What follows are 24 T cell receptor beta chains derived from one specimen sequenced in a study of cytomegalovirus exposure and HLA in healthy donors. Amplification used 60 Vbeta primers and 13 Jbeta primers. The assay was immunoSEQ multiplex PCR, and TCRdb's table has in-frame clones only and misses some. Among around 94,000 clones listed, about four fifths were seen once. Source material: PBMCs. The receptors were gathered from a young man in good health and CMV-seronegative.

The chain combines TRBV14 with TRBJ2-3, with 8 bases that match TRBD1. The CDR3 sequence is 17 residues long. Germline trimming cut 0 bases from V and 5 bases from J; bases unmatched to any gene: 10. The germline gives CDR1 SGHDN, CDR2 FVKESK. This CDR3 is CASSQDAGQVLLDTQYF. The CDR3 DNA reads as TGTGCCAGCAGCCAAGACGCGGGACAGGTTTTGTTAGATACGCAGTATTTT.

In the case of this clone: At one boundary the junction diverges from the germline segment, which might be a read error. The V gene is TRBV7-3, the J gene TRBJ1-2; possibly TRBD1 for D (6 bases). Looked up from germline, CDR1 is SGHTA and CDR2 is FQGTGA. This CDR3 is 12 amino acids long. CDR3 residues: CASSSLGGGRFF. The CDR3 region has the DNA TGTGCCAGCAGCTCCCTTGGGGGGGGGCGATTTTTC.

The table lists this clone with a few counts. The chain joins TRBV5-4 to TRBJ2-5, with 10 bases that match TRBD2. Germline CDR1 is SGHNT and CDR2 is YYREEE (reference sequence). The length of the CDR3 is 16 residues. After removal of 0 bases from V and 4 bases from J, the junction contained 6 bases not matched to a gene. The CDR3 sequence: CASSLAPWTSGETQYF. CDR3 DNA: TGTGCCAGCAGCTTGGCGCCTTGGACTAGCGGAGAGACCCAGTACTTC.

The chain has TRBV18 and TRBJ1-1, with 10 positions matching TRBD1. CDR1 and CDR2 from the germline V gene are KGHSH and LQKENI. Trimming cost V 5 bases and J 3 bases; bases outside gene matches: 12. The CDR3 is 17 residues long. DNA of the CDR3: TGTGCCAGCTCAGCCCGGGACAGGGGATGGAGGGACACTGAAGCTTTCTTT. This gives the protein CASSARDRGWRDTEAFF.

The chain employs TRBV28 and TRBJ1-5; 11 nucleotides match TRBD1. V lost 5 bases, J lost 6 bases, and 12 bases stayed unmatched. The germline gives CDR1 MDHEN, CDR2 SYDVKM. The CDR3 has 17 amino acids. The CDR3 is CASSTPDRGLRVQPQHF. CDR3 nucleotide sequence: TGTGCCAGCAGTACCCCGGACAGGGGGCTAAGGGTTCAGCCCCAGCATTTT.

The rearrangement links TRBV13 to TRBJ1-1; 7 nucleotides match TRBD1. Germline loops: CDR1 PRHDT, CDR2 FYEKMQ (reference sequence). The V segment lost 4 bases and the J segment 6 bases; nucleotides outside the gene matches: 8. The CDR3 runs 14 residues. As DNA, the CDR3 is TGTGCCAGCAGCTCTCGAACAGGGGCTTCTGAAGCTTTCTTT. Its protein product is CASSSRTGASEAFF.

The chain uses TRBV7-9 and TRBJ1-2, with 7 bases fitting TRBD1. V lost 5 bases to trimming and J lost 4 bases; unmatched junction nucleotides: 7. This CDR3 is 14 amino acids long. Germline lookup yields CDR1 SEHNR and CDR2 FQNEAQ (reference sequence). CDR3 sequence (DNA): TGTGCCAGCAGCCCTCCCGGGGACAGCTATGGCTACACCTTC. Its translation is CASSPPGDSYGYTF.

V gene TRBV30 combines with J gene TRBJ2-2; 8 bases agree with TRBD2. The germline gives CDR1 GTSNPN, CDR2 SVGIG (reference sequence). The CDR3 totals 14 residues. The CDR3 region has the DNA TGTGCGTACAGAGGACTAGCCGCAGGCGGGGAGCTGTTTTTT. It encodes CAYRGLAAGGELFF. Together with reference TRBV30 and TRBJ2-2, the CDR3 gives the full variable domain: SQTIHQWPATLVQPVGSPLSLECTVEGTSNPNLYWYRQAAGRGLQLLFYSVGIGQISSEVPQNLSASRPQDRQFILSSKKLLLSDSGFYLCAYRGLAAGGELFFGEGSRLTVL.

The chain employs TRBV29-1 and TRBJ1-1, with D perhaps matching TRBD1 (6 bases). There are 12 residues in the CDR3. The V gene's germline CDR1 is SQVTM and CDR2 ANQGSEA. Trimming removed 4 bases from V and 9 bases from J, with 15 bases in between. The CDR3 protein is CSVGGPRGKAFF. The CDR3, as DNA: TGCAGCGTTGGGGGGCCCCGGGGAAAAGCTTTCTTT.

V usage is TRBV6-4 and J usage is TRBJ2-6, with TRBD1 matching over 8 bases. Per germline, CDR1 MRHNA and CDR2 SNTAGT. J lost 0 bases, V lost 1 base, and 5 bases had no gene match. This CDR3 spans 18 amino acids. CDR3: CASSDYGQGDSGANVLTF. CDR3 nucleotide sequence: TGTGCCAGCAGTGACTATGGACAGGGAGACTCTGGGGCCAACGTCCTGACTTTC.

The chain is built from TRBV27 and TRBJ1-5; 11 bases fit TRBD1. J gave up 6 bases and V 6 bases, and 4 bases lay outside the gene matches. The CDR3 has 14 residues. CDR1 and CDR2 from the germline V gene are MNHEY and SMNVEV (reference sequence). CDR3 DNA sequence: TGTGCCAGCAGGGACAGGGGGCCAGGTCAGCCCCAGCATTTT. Its translation: CASRDRGPGQPQHF.

V gene TRBV29-1 combines with J gene TRBJ2-2, with D possibly being TRBD1 (5 bases). CDR1 is SQVTM and CDR2 is ANQGSEA in the germline V gene. The CDR3 sequence is 13 residues long. Trimming cost V 3 bases and J 1 base, with 6 bases left between them. CDR3 region: CSVDTGNTGELFF. For the CDR3, the DNA is TGCAGCGTTGACACAGGGAACACCGGGGAGCTGTTTTTT.

The V gene is TRBV9, the J gene TRBJ2-1; 7 positions agree with TRBD2. V shed 4 bases, J shed 3 bases, and the junction held 7 bases outside the gene matches. The CDR3 runs 15 residues. CDR1 and CDR2 from the germline V gene are SGDLS and YYNGEE. CDR3: CASSSWGEGYNEQFF. As DNA, the CDR3 is TGTGCCAGCAGCTCTTGGGGGGAGGGCTACAATGAGCAGTTCTTC.

The chain has TRBV28 and TRBJ2-5, with D maybe TRBD1 (6 bases). This CDR3 spans 13 amino acids. Germline assignment: CDR1 MDHEN and CDR2 SYDVKM. The V end was cut by 2 bases, the J end by 2 bases, with 6 bases between. CDR3 amino acids: CASSLQGQETQYF. The CDR3 DNA reads as TGTGCCAGCAGTTTACAGGGGCAAGAGACCCAGTACTTC.

CDR3 loop: CASSLRFGGNEKLFF. Written as DNA, the CDR3 is TGTGCCAGCAGCTTAAGGTTCGGGGGGAACGAAAAACTGTTTTTT. The V gene is TRBV7-2, the J gene TRBJ1-4; D is perhaps TRBD1 (5 bases). Germline CDR1 SGHTA, CDR2 FQGNSA. This CDR3 has 15 amino acids. V lost 2 bases, J lost 8 bases, and 15 bases lay in between.

In its sample, this clone was seen once. This chain joins TRBV5-4 and TRBJ2-1; 13 nucleotides agree with TRBD2. Germline lookup yields CDR1 SGHNT and CDR2 YYREEE (reference sequence). The junction had 5 bases not matched to a gene; V was cut back by 4 bases and J by 1 base. The CDR3 is 17 amino acids. CDR3 sequence (DNA): TGTGCCAGCAGCCGTAAACTAGCGGGAGGGTCCTACAATGAGCAGTTCTTC. As protein: CASSRKLAGGSYNEQFF.

In this sample, this clone turned up a few times. V gene TRBV5-1 combines with J gene TRBJ1-1; TRBD1 matches 8 bases. The CDR3 length is 14 residues. The V gene's germline CDR1 is SGHRS and CDR2 YFSETQ. Germline trimming cut 4 bases from V and 4 bases from J; bases unmatched to any gene: 6. The CDR3 loop is CASSPGGVSTEAFF. The CDR3 DNA reads as TGCGCCAGCAGCCCAGGGGGCGTGAGCACTGAAGCTTTCTTT.

The V and J genes are TRBV10-2 and TRBJ2-7; 8 bases map to TRBD2. Germline V gene sequence: CDR1 WSHSY, CDR2 SAAADI. V lost 3 bases to trimming and J lost 5 bases; unmatched junction nucleotides: 9. This CDR3 contains 15 residues. The DNA of the CDR3 is TGCGCCAGCAGTGATGGCCAGCGGGAGATCCACGAGCAGTACTTC. This encodes CASSDGQREIHEQYF.

A remark on this clone: The junction does not match germline at one end; this may be a read error. The chain employs TRBV7-7 and TRBJ2-5, with 7 bases lining up with TRBD2. The CDR3 has 13 residues. CDR1 is SSHAT, CDR2 FNYEAQ, per germline (reference sequence). The CDR3 protein is CASRASGSETQYF. The DNA of the CDR3 is TGTGCTAGCAGAGCTAGCGGATCAGAGACCCAGTACTTC.

The genes are TRBV28 and TRBJ1-6, with 8 bases aligning to TRBD1. The CDR3 sequence is 14 residues long. In germline, CDR1 is MDHEN, CDR2 SYDVKM. V was pared by 3 bases and J by 8 bases, with 3 bases of the junction left unmatched. CDR3 protein: CASSFQGAYSPLHF. The CDR3 DNA reads TGTGCCAGCAGTTTTCAGGGGGCTTATTCACCCCTCCACTTT.

The chain joins TRBV5-1 to TRBJ2-1; 8 bases line up with TRBD2. This CDR3 is built from 15 residues. The J segment lost 2 bases and the V segment lost 1 base, leaving 2 bases of the junction unmatched. The germline V gene encodes CDR1 SGHRS and CDR2 YFSETQ. The CDR3 is CASSLTSGTYNEQFF. For the CDR3, the DNA is TGCGCCAGCAGCTTGACTAGCGGCACCTACAATGAGCAGTTCTTC.

This clone was observed a few times. J is TRBJ1-6 and V is TRBV7-2; TRBD1 aligns across 7 bases. CDR1 and CDR2 (germline): SGHTA, FQGNSA. This CDR3 contains 14 residues. Unmatched junction bases numbered 8, after V lost 5 bases and J lost 10 bases. CDR3 in amino acids: CASSHRGRGSPLHF. For the CDR3, the DNA is TGTGCCAGCAGCCACAGGGGTAGAGGATCACCCCTCCACTTT.

The genes are TRBV18 and TRBJ2-5, with D possibly being TRBD1 (5 bases). V was trimmed by 2 bases and J by 1 base, leaving 8 bases between them. The CDR3 runs 14 residues. Germline V gene lookup returns CDR1 KGHSH and CDR2 LQKENI. CDR3 sequence reads: CASSPFRAQETQYF. The CDR3 DNA sequence: TGTGCCAGCTCACCATTCAGGGCCCAAGAGACCCAGTACTTC.

The genes are TRBV28 and TRBJ2-5; TRBD1 matches 8 bases. V shed 6 bases and J 11 bases; nucleotides not matched to a gene: 11. This CDR3 region has 13 residues. Germline-derived CDR1 and CDR2 are MDHEN and SYDVKM. CDR3 DNA sequence: TGTGCCAGCAGAGGACAGGGCCCGGGGGAGCAGTACTTC. This translates into CASRGQGPGEQYF. Full variable domain (remainder filled in from reference TRBV28 and TRBJ2-5): DVKVTQSSRYLVKRTGEKVFLECVQDMDHENMFWYRQDPGLGLRLIYFSYDVKMKEKGDIPEGYSVSREKKERFSLILESASTNQTSMYLCASRGQGPGEQYFGPGTRLLVL.